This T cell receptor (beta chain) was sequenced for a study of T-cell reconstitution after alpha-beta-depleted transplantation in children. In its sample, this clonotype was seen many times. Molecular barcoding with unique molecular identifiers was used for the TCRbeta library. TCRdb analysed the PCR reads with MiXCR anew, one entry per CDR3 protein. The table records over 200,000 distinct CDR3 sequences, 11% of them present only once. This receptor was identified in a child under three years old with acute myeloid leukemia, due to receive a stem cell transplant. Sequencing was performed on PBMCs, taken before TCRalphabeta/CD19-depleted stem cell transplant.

The CDR3 protein is CASSLAPASSTDTQYF. The CDR3 nucleotides are TGCGCCAGCAGCTTGGCCCCCGCTAGCAGCACAGATACGCAGTATTTT. The rearrangement uses TRBV5-1 and TRBJ2-3; tentatively, D is TRBD2 (5 bases). Trimming removed 0 bases at V and 0 bases at J, with 11 bases between. The CDR3 length is 16 residues. Germline CDR1 is SGHRS and CDR2 is YFSETQ.